These 9 T cell receptor beta chains came from one sample sequenced in a study of T-cell memory formation after mild COVID-19. TCRdb recomputed calls from the 5' RACE reads with MiXCR, one row per CDR3 protein. Of fewer than 600,000 distinct CDR3 sequences in the sample, about 20% were seen once. The sequenced sample was PBMCs or a T cell subset sorted from them (not recorded which). These receptors were obtained from an adult woman who had mild COVID-19 (a few samples of this study predate the infection). Cell type and time point are not known.

The chain couples TRBV7-2 to TRBJ2-5; possibly TRBD2 for D (6 bases). V lost 4 bases, J lost 5 bases, and 20 bases lay in between. The CDR3 is 16 amino acids. Germline V gives CDR1 SGHTA, CDR2 FQGNSA. CDR3 amino acids: CASSSRYGGGGETQYF. The CDR3, as DNA: TGTGCCAGCAGCTCCCGGTACGGCGGCGGAGGGGAGACCCAGTACTTC.

This clonotype was counted a few times. The chain carries TRBV14 and TRBJ2-7; weak D call: TRBD1 (6 bases). The germline V gene encodes CDR1 SGHDN and CDR2 FVKESK. CDR3 length: 13 residues. The V gene lost 2 bases and the J gene lost 6 bases, with 11 bases spanning the gap. CDR3 protein: CASSQYTGTEQYF. The CDR3 bases are TGTGCCAGCAGCCAATATACAGGGACCGAGCAGTACTTC.

The chain employs TRBV14 and TRBJ2-5; D may correspond to TRBD1 or TRBD2 (5 bases each). CDR1 is SGHDN and CDR2 is FVKESK in the germline V gene. V shed 1 base and J shed 1 base, with 16 bases lying between them. The length of the CDR3 is 17 residues. DNA of the CDR3: TGTGCCAGCAGCCAAGCTCGGGGCTTGGACACCCAAGAGACCCAGTACTTC. This encodes CASSQARGLDTQETQYF.

This rearrangement joins TRBV27 to TRBJ1-6; D call uncertain. The V and J ends lost 2 bases and 9 bases respectively, with 17 bases between them. Germline V gene lookup returns CDR1 MNHEY and CDR2 SMNVEV (reference sequence). The CDR3 runs to 16 residues. The CDR3 coding sequence is TGTGCCAGCAGTTTAAGGTTCTCGCTGATCACTTCACCCCTCCACTTT. Its translation: CASSLRFSLITSPLHF.

This chain uses TRBV5-5 with TRBJ1-4; no definite D call. The CDR3 runs 15 residues. Germline V CDR1 and CDR2: SGHKS, YYEKEE (reference sequence). Trimming took off 1 base at V and 5 bases at J, with 12 bases between the two ends. DNA for the CDR3: TGTGCCAGCAGCTTGTGGCAGGTTTTAAATGAAAAACTGTTTTTT. Protein product: CASSLWQVLNEKLFF.

The J gene is TRBJ1-4, the V gene TRBV5-1, with a weak D call TRBD1 (5 bases). Trimming stripped 0 bases from V and 0 bases from J, with 12 bases between. The CDR3 is 17 amino acids. Germline values: CDR1 SGHRS, CDR2 YFSETQ. This CDR3 reads CASSLAGYRATNEKLFF. The CDR3, as DNA: TGCGCCAGCAGCTTGGCAGGGTATCGGGCAACTAATGAAAAACTGTTTTTT.

V is TRBV10-3 and J is TRBJ2-7; maybe TRBD1 (6 bases). The V and J ends lost 8 bases and 7 bases respectively, with 15 bases between them. From germline, CDR1 is ENHRY and CDR2 SYGVKD. CDR3 length equals 12 residues. CDR3 protein: CAIGTGKMEQYF. The CDR3 DNA sequence: TGTGCCATCGGTACAGGGAAAATGGAGCAGTACTTC.

This clonotype was detected only a few times. The chain has TRBV20-1 and TRBJ2-1; 10 bases are a match to TRBD2. The germline CDR1 and CDR2 sequences are DFQATT and SNEGSKA (reference sequence). Trimming took 6 bases from V and 7 from J; bases not matched to a gene: 9. The CDR3 consists of 14 residues. The DNA of the CDR3 is TGCAGTGCGAGGCCTAGCGGGAGTGTAAATGAGCAGTTCTTC. As protein: CSARPSGSVNEQFF.

This clonotype was recorded at least ten times. The chain recombines TRBV5-1 with TRBJ2-7; 8 bases line up with TRBD1. Looked up from germline, CDR1 is SGHRS and CDR2 is YFSETQ. The V gene end was trimmed by 4 bases and the J gene end by 1 base; junction bases not matched to a gene: 10. The CDR3 totals 16 residues. CDR3 nucleotide sequence: TGCGCCAGCAGCGTTTCCTCCGGGACAGGTTCCTACGAGCAGTACTTC. Its protein is CASSVSSGTGSYEQYF.